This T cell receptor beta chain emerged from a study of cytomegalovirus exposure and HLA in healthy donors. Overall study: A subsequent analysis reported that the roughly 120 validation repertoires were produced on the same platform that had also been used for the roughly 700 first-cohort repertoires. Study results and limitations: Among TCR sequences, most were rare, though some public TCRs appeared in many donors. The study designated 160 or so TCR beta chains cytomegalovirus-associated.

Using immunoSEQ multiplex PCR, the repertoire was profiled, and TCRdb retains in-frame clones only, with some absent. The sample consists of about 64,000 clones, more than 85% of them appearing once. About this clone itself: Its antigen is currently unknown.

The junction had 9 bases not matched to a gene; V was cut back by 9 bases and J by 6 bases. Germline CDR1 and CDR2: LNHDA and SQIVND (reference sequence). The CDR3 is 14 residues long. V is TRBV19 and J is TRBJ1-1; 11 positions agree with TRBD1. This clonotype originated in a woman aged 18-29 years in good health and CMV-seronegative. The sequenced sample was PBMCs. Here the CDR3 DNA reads TGTGCCAGCATAGACGGACAGGGGGCATCTGAAGCTTTCTTT. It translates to CASIDGQGASEAFF.